This is a list of T cell receptor beta chains from one sample in a study of Ad26.COV2.S vaccination and SARS-CoV-2 variants. Only in-frame clones appear in the TCRdb table, and some are missing; sequencing was by immunoSEQ multiplex PCR. The sample consists of hundreds of thousands of clones, around nine tenths of them appearing once. The sample here was peripheral blood, taken in a trial of Ad26.COV2.S vaccine versus placebo. These receptors originate from a person aged 18-65 years who received the Ad26.COV2.S COVID-19 vaccine or a placebo. CDR3s include the opening cysteine and the closing phenylalanine or tryptophan. Fields, in order: V gene, D gene, CDR3 length, J gene, clone size, CDR3 protein, CDR3 DNA. The D gene is left open where the match is weak. Clone size is given for some rows only: seen once, a few or many times, or a class if the clone is expanded.

TRBV5-6	-	14	TRBJ2-7	-	CASSLGSLTYEQYF	TGTGCCAGCAGCTTGGGGTCTCTTACCTACGAGCAGTACTTC
TRBV2	-	13	TRBJ1-1	-	CASSGTVNTEAFF	TGTGCCAGCAGTGGAACGGTGAACACTGAAGCTTTCTTT
TRBV30	TRBD2	16	TRBJ2-1	few	CAWSPSGLAGPNEQFF	TGTGCCTGGAGTCCCTCCGGACTAGCGGGACCCAATGAGCAGTTCTTC
TRBV6-2/TRBV6-3	-	15	TRBJ1-3	-	CASSYSDGSGNTIYF	TGTGCCAGCAGTTACTCGGATGGATCTGGAAACACCATATATTTT
TRBV7-2	-	14	TRBJ1-2	-	CASSSPTGYYGYTF	TGTGCCAGCAGCTCCCCCACAGGGTACTATGGCTACACCTTC
TRBV6-1	TRBD1	16	TRBJ2-5	-	CASSEWGQGHWETQYF	TGTGCCAGCAGTGAATGGGGACAGGGACATTGGGAGACCCAGTACTTC
TRBV19	-	16	TRBJ2-7	-	CASSITWGTASYEQYF	TGTGCCAGTAGTATCACTTGGGGGACCGCGTCTTACGAGCAGTACTTC
TRBV9	TRBD1	15	TRBJ2-1	-	CASSGSGGSYNEQFF	TGTGCCAGCAGCGGCTCAGGGGGCTCCTACAATGAGCAGTTCTTC
TRBV7-9	-	13	TRBJ1-5	-	CASSGQNYQPQHF	TGTGCCAGCAGCGGACAGAATTATCAGCCCCAGCATTTT
TRBV5-1	-	14	TRBJ1-1	-	CASSPDVVNTEAFF	TGCGCCAGCAGCCCGGACGTGGTGAACACTGAAGCTTTCTTT
TRBV2	-	15	TRBJ1-6	-	CASSVASGDGSPLHF	TGTGCCAGCAGTGTAGCCTCTGGGGATGGATCACCCCTCCACTTT
TRBV6-5	-	14	TRBJ2-5	-	CASRQTITQETQYF	TGTGCCAGCAGACAGACCATCACCCAAGAGACCCAGTACTTC
TRBV13	-	18	TRBJ2-1	-	CASSLGRLLPFSYNEQFF	TGTGCCAGCAGCCTAGGAAGATTACTACCATTCTCCTACAATGAGCAGTTCTTC
TRBV19	-	15	TRBJ1-3	-	CASSRGQNLGNTIYF	TGTGCCAGTAGTAGGGGGCAGAACCTTGGAAACACCATATATTTT
TRBV12-1	-	17	TRBJ2-3	-	CASSPDRLGGGRDTQYF	TGTGCCAGCAGCCCAGACAGACTTGGTGGGGGCCGGGATACGCAGTATTTT
TRBV3-1/TRBV3-2	TRBD2	15	TRBJ2-7	-	CASSQDLSGGGEQYF	TGTGCCAGCAGCCAAGATCTTAGCGGGGGTGGCGAGCAGTACTTC
TRBV7-8	-	17	TRBJ1-2	-	CASSLNRAWGGNYGYTF	TGTGCCAGCAGCTTGAACAGGGCGTGGGGTGGTAACTATGGCTACACCTTC
TRBV5-4	TRBD1	17	TRBJ1-6	-	CASSSRKTGAHNSPLHF	TGTGCCAGCAGCTCCCGGAAGACAGGGGCTCATAATTCACCCCTCCACTTT
TRBV9	-	14	TRBJ2-5	once	CASSLATSQETQYF	TGTGCCAGCAGCCTAGCGACAAGCCAAGAGACCCAGTACTTC
TRBV29-1	TRBD2	13	TRBJ2-2	-	CSVLAGDTGELFF	TGCAGCGTCCTAGCGGGAGACACCGGGGAGCTGTTTTTT
TRBV3-1/TRBV3-2	-	16	TRBJ2-2	once	CASSQVSSEHTGELFF	TGTGCCAGCAGCCAAGTAAGTAGCGAACACACCGGGGAGCTGTTTTTT
TRBV2	TRBD2	14	TRBJ2-7	-	CASSEFRAGDEQYF	TGTGCCAGCAGTGAATTCAGAGCGGGAGACGAGCAGTACTTC
TRBV5-5	TRBD1	15	TRBJ1-5	-	CASSLAVSGGQPQHF	TGTGCCAGCAGCTTGGCCGTTTCAGGGGGACAGCCCCAGCATTTT
TRBV2	-	13	TRBJ1-2	-	CASSGGGSYGYTF	TGTGCCAGCAGTGGTGGGGGGAGCTATGGCTACACCTTC
TRBV28	TRBD2	15	TRBJ2-7	-	CASSLLAGYSYEQYF	TGTGCCAGCAGTCTTCTAGCGGGGTACTCCTACGAGCAGTACTTC
TRBV6-5	-	14	TRBJ2-1	-	CASSYRAGYNEQFF	TGTGCCAGCAGTTACCGGGCGGGATACAATGAGCAGTTCTTC
TRBV6-5	TRBD1	15	TRBJ1-1	-	CASSRTGWGNTEAFF	TGTGCCAGCAGCCGGACAGGGTGGGGGAACACTGAAGCTTTCTTT
TRBV2	-	14	TRBJ2-7	-	CASRIGRRITEQYF	TGTGCCAGCAGAATAGGTCGGCGAATAACCGAGCAGTACTTC
TRBV5-1	-	13	TRBJ1-2	-	CASSLTGLYGYTF	TGCGCCAGCAGCTTGACGGGGTTATATGGCTACACCTTC
TRBV3-1/TRBV3-2	-	14	TRBJ1-1	-	CASSLRQSGTEAFF	TGTGCCAGCAGCCTTAGACAATCGGGGACTGAAGCTTTCTTT
TRBV7-2	-	14	TRBJ1-2	-	CASSRGTHNYGYTF	TGTGCCAGCAGCCGCGGGACGCATAACTATGGCTACACCTTC
TRBV19	-	15	TRBJ1-3	-	CASTARDNSGNTIYF	TGTGCCAGTACCGCCCGGGACAACTCTGGAAACACCATATATTTT
TRBV5-5	-	16	TRBJ2-2	-	CASSLDPGPNTGELFF	TGTGCCAGCAGCTTGGATCCAGGGCCGAACACCGGGGAGCTGTTTTTT
TRBV7-6	TRBD2	15	TRBJ2-1	-	CASSPSGGSYNEQFF	TGTGCCAGCAGCCCCAGCGGGGGCTCCTACAATGAGCAGTTCTTC
TRBV5-1	TRBD2	16	TRBJ2-7	-	CASSWGPSGSSYEQYF	TGCGCCAGCAGCTGGGGGCCTAGCGGGAGCTCCTACGAGCAGTACTTC
TRBV3-1/TRBV3-2	-	15	TRBJ2-3	-	CASSQEPGGTDTQYF	TGTGCCAGCAGCCAAGAACCAGGGGGCACAGATACGCAGTATTTT
TRBV5-4	TRBD2	17	TRBJ2-5	-	CASSLYSGTSGRETQYF	TGTGCCAGCAGCCTCTATTCCGGGACTAGCGGAAGGGAGACCCAGTACTTC
TRBV9	-	13	TRBJ2-7	-	CASSVAGSGEQYF	TGTGCCAGCAGCGTAGCGGGATCGGGCGAGCAGTACTTC
TRBV18	-	14	TRBJ1-4	few	CASSPEGWAEKLFF	TGTGCCAGCTCACCAGAGGGTTGGGCTGAAAAACTGTTTTTT
TRBV28	-	13	TRBJ1-2	-	CASSFLRYGGYTF	TGTGCCAGCAGTTTTCTCCGCTACGGGGGCTACACCTTC
TRBV9	-	14	TRBJ2-2	-	CASSVGVRAGELFF	TGTGCCAGCAGCGTAGGGGTGCGGGCCGGGGAGCTGTTTTTT
TRBV6-5	-	13	TRBJ2-3	-	CASRKDKADTQYF	TGTGCCAGCAGAAAAGACAAAGCAGATACGCAGTATTTT
TRBV19	TRBD1	13	TRBJ2-3	-	CASRGTATDTQYF	TGTGCCAGTAGAGGGACAGCCACAGATACGCAGTATTTT
TRBV27	TRBD1	14	TRBJ1-4	-	CASSSGQGPEKLFF	TGTGCCAGCAGTTCGGGACAGGGCCCTGAAAAACTGTTTTTT
TRBV6-5	-	15	TRBJ2-5	-	CASSYRGRSKETQYF	TGTGCCAGCAGTTACAGGGGAAGGTCGAAAGAGACCCAGTACTTC